This T cell receptor (beta chain) was sequenced for a study of T-cell reconstitution after alpha-beta-depleted transplantation in children. This CDR3 is 12 amino acids long. Trimming took off 6 bases at V and 10 bases at J, with 18 bases between the two ends. The germline V gene has CDR1 DFQATT and CDR2 SNEGSKA (reference sequence). Molecular barcoding with unique molecular identifiers was used for the TCRbeta library. Using its own MiXCR run on the PCR reads, TCRdb lists one record per CDR3 protein. The table shows around 500,000 distinct CDR3 sequences, with around 13% occurring only once. This clonotype came up a few times.

The TCR originated in a human donor who donated a stem cell graft to a child with combined immunodeficiency. The chain recombines TRBV20-1 with TRBJ1-1; weak D call: TRBD1 (5 bases). Sequencing was performed on PBMCs from the stem cell graft donor, taken from the stem cell graft. The CDR3 DNA is TGCAGTGCCCCAAGAGGTCCGAGGGGAGCTTTCTTT. Translation: CSAPRGPRGAFF.